The present T cell receptor (beta chain) was sequenced within a study of blood T cell repertoires in COVID-19. TCRdb's table, derived via immunoSEQ multiplex PCR, lists solely in-frame clones and lacks some. The sample includes a few hundred thousand clones, about four fifths of them seen just once. The V end was cut by 6 bases, the J end by 8 bases, with 14 bases between. This CDR3 region has 13 residues. CDR1 MNHEY and CDR2 SVGAGI come from the germline V gene. V is TRBV6-5 and J is TRBJ1-3; no firm D call. This receptor was identified in a woman aged 80 or over with acute or convalescent COVID-19. The sample comprised peripheral blood. The CDR3 spells CASRIPLSDTIYF. The DNA for the CDR3 is TGTGCCAGCAGGATCCCCTTGTCGGACACCATATATTTT.